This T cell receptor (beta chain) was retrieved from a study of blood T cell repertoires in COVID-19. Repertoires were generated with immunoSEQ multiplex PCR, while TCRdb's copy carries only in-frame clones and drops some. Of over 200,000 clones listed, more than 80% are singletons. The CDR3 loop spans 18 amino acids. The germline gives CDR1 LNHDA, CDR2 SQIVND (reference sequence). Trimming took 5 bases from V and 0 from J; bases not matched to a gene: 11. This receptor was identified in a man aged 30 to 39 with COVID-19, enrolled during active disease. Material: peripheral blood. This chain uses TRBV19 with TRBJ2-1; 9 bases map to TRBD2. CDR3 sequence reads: CASSSRGLSGSSYNEQFF. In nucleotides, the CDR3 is TGTGCCAGTAGTTCCCGAGGTCTTAGCGGGAGCTCCTACAATGAGCAGTTCTTC.